Each of the 26 T cell receptor beta chains below was sequenced from the same sample in a study of cytomegalovirus exposure and HLA in healthy donors. With 60 Vbeta and 13 Jbeta primers, the PCR was carried out. Profiling relied on immunoSEQ multiplex PCR, and the TCRdb table lists in-frame clones only, not all of them. The sample has some 150,000 clones, roughly four fifths seen once. Sequences were obtained from PBMCs. All receptors come from a woman aged 45-60 years in good health and CMV-seronegative.

The CDR3 protein is CASSQELAVNYGYTF. As DNA, the CDR3 is TGCGCCAGCAGCCAAGAACTCGCTGTTAACTATGGCTACACCTTC. V gene TRBV4-3 combines with J gene TRBJ1-2; D not resolved. The CDR3 is 15 residues long. Germline V gives CDR1 LGHNA, CDR2 YSLEER. Trimming cost V 0 bases and J 1 base, with 9 bases left between them.

The chain uses TRBV28 and TRBJ2-2, with D unclear. This CDR3 region has 14 residues. V lost 8 bases to trimming and J lost 6 bases, with 16 bases between them. Germline CDR1 and CDR2: MDHEN and SYDVKM. The CDR3 region is CASGLVLGPGELFF. As DNA, the CDR3 is TGTGCCAGCGGCTTGGTGTTGGGCCCCGGGGAGCTGTTTTTT.

The gene calls are TRBV5-1 and TRBJ1-6; D is unresolved. V lost 6 bases and J lost 10, with 17 bases in between. CDR3 length: 14 amino acids. CDR1 SGHRS and CDR2 YFSETQ come from the germline V gene. CDR3 sequence reads: CASTPEGKGSPLHF. In nucleotides, the CDR3 is TGCGCCAGCACCCCGGAGGGAAAAGGCTCACCCCTCCACTTT.

This sequence joins TRBV6-6 and TRBJ2-1; D is possibly TRBD2 (6 bases). Trimming removed 3 bases from V and 0 bases from J, with 12 bases in between. Germline V gene data show CDR1 as MNHNY and CDR2 as SVGAGI (reference sequence). This CDR3 has 16 amino acids. The CDR3 protein is CASSYRDSFSYNEQFF. The CDR3 nucleotides are TGTGCCAGCAGTTATAGGGACTCATTCTCCTACAATGAGCAGTTCTTC.

The chain is built from TRBV19 and TRBJ1-1, with a tentative D call TRBD1 (5 bases). Germline V gives CDR1 LNHDA, CDR2 SQIVND (reference sequence). V was cut by 3 bases and J by 6 bases, with 11 bases left in between. This CDR3 contains 13 residues. The DNA of the CDR3 is TGTGCCAGTAGTATTTGGTCGGGGGCTGAAGCTTTCTTT. It codes for CASSIWSGAEAFF.

The rearrangement links TRBV5-6 to TRBJ2-7; D unresolved. This CDR3 is 13 amino acids long. V dropped 6 bases and J dropped 7 bases, with 17 bases sitting between them. Germline CDR1 SGHDT, CDR2 YYEEEE. CDR3 bases: TGTGCCAGCACCCTGACGGGTCAGCAGGAGCAGTACTTC. Translated: CASTLTGQQEQYF.

The chain uses TRBV25-1 and TRBJ2-1; 8 positions agree with TRBD2. Trimming cost V 2 bases and J 10 bases; bases outside gene matches: 13. Germline-derived CDR1 and CDR2 are MGHDK and SYGVNS. CDR3 length equals 16 residues. Here the CDR3 reads CASSEDREGTHREQFF. The DNA for the CDR3 is TGTGCCAGCAGTGAAGATCGGGAGGGAACACATCGGGAGCAGTTCTTC.

The V and J genes are TRBV11-1 and TRBJ1-5, with TRBD1 identical over 9 bases. The V segment lost 5 bases and the J segment 7 bases; nucleotides outside the gene matches: 6. Per germline, CDR1 SGHAT and CDR2 FQDESV (reference sequence). This CDR3 spans 14 amino acids. The CDR3 spells CASSLGQGSQPQHF. The CDR3 nucleotides are TGTGCCAGCAGCCTAGGACAGGGGAGCCAGCCCCAGCATTTT.

The V and J genes are TRBV2 and TRBJ2-7; possibly TRBD1 for D (5 bases). V dropped 6 bases and J dropped 1 base, with 7 bases sitting between them. CDR1 and CDR2 from the germline V gene are SNHLY and FYNNEI. The CDR3 loop spans 12 amino acids. For the CDR3, the DNA is TGTGCCAGCAGCAGGGAATCCTACGAGCAGTACTTC. It codes for CASSRESYEQYF. Combining the CDR3 with reference TRBV2 and TRBJ2-7 gives the whole variable domain EPEVTQTPSHQVTQMGQEVILRCVPISNHLYFYWYRQILGQKVEFLVSFYNNEISEKSEIFDDQFSVERPDGSNFTLKIRSTKLEDSAMYFCASSRESYEQYFGPGTRLTVT.

The rearrangement uses TRBV15 and TRBJ2-3; perhaps TRBD2 as D (5 bases). The CDR3 is 14 residues long. Germline V CDR1 and CDR2: LNHNV, YYDKDF (reference sequence). V was clipped by 0 bases and J by 4 bases, with 8 bases between them. For the CDR3, the DNA is TGTGCCACCAGCAGAGATCTCGGGGCAGATACGCAGTATTTT. It is translated as CATSRDLGADTQYF.

The rearrangement joins TRBV28 to TRBJ2-3; 10 nucleotides agree with TRBD1. The CDR3 loop spans 13 amino acids. Germline CDR1 and CDR2: MDHEN and SYDVKM. With 8 bases clipped from V and 2 bases from J, the junction kept 1 base outside the gene matches. The CDR3 protein is CASGQGDTDTQYF. The DNA of the CDR3 is TGTGCCAGCGGACAGGGGGACACAGATACGCAGTATTTT.

The chain employs TRBV28 and TRBJ1-5; no clear D. The V gene lost 2 bases and the J gene lost 4 bases, with 12 bases spanning the gap. The CDR3 has 15 residues. Germline-derived CDR1 and CDR2 are MDHEN and SYDVKM. CDR3 amino acids: CASSLPTGLNQPQHF. DNA for the CDR3: TGTGCCAGCAGTTTACCCACGGGTCTTAATCAGCCCCAGCATTTT.

The rearrangement links TRBV9 to TRBJ2-3; 8 positions match TRBD2. V lost 2 bases, J lost 4 bases, and 6 bases stayed unmatched. CDR1 is SGDLS, CDR2 YYNGEE, per germline. The CDR3 covers 15 residues. CDR3 loop: CASSVREGVSDTQYF. Written as DNA, the CDR3 is TGTGCCAGCAGCGTCCGGGAGGGTGTCTCAGATACGCAGTATTTT.

This sequence joins TRBV9 and TRBJ2-6; D is undetermined. Germline CDR1 reads SGDLS; CDR2 reads YYNGEE. This CDR3 has 16 amino acids. Trimming stripped 4 bases from V and 0 bases from J, with 11 bases between. This CDR3 reads CASSSFQDSGANVLTF. The CDR3 DNA is TGTGCCAGCAGCTCCTTTCAGGACTCTGGGGCCAACGTCCTGACTTTC.

The J gene is TRBJ2-1, the V gene TRBV5-3; D gene ambiguous. TRBV5-3 is flagged as an ORF with uncertain function. CDR3 length equals 12 residues. With 4 bases removed from V and 7 bases from J, the gap between germline ends came to 9 bases. CDR3 nucleotides: TGTGCCAGAAGCCTGGCGTTAAATGAGCAGTTCTTC. This codes for CARSLALNEQFF.

The J gene is TRBJ2-7, the V gene TRBV19; 9 bases fit TRBD1. The CDR3 is made up of 15 amino acids. V trimming: 5 bases; J trimming: 5 bases; junction bases outside the gene matches: 10. Germline CDR1 LNHDA, CDR2 SQIVND (reference sequence). CDR3 region: CASSSIPGQGDEQYF. The CDR3 DNA sequence: TGTGCCAGTAGTTCTATACCGGGACAGGGCGACGAGCAGTACTTC.

V usage is TRBV30 and J usage is TRBJ2-3, with D possibly TRBD1 on 8 matching bases. The CDR3 extends over 14 amino acids. Per the germline V gene, CDR1 is GTSNPN and CDR2 is SVGIG (reference sequence). V lost 1 base, J lost 6 bases, and 14 bases lay in between. The CDR3 loop is CAWSATGGEDTQYF. The CDR3 region has the DNA TGTGCCTGGAGTGCCACAGGGGGGGAGGATACGCAGTATTTT.

The rearrangement links TRBV10-3 to TRBJ2-7; 7 bases are shared with TRBD2. Germline-derived CDR1 and CDR2 are ENHRY and SYGVKD. V was clipped by 0 bases and J by 2 bases; unmatched bases: 1. This CDR3 contains 14 residues. The CDR3 region has the DNA TGTGCCATCAGTGAGTCCCGGGGGGCCTACGAGCAGTACTTC. Translated, it gives CAISESRGAYEQYF.

The V call is TRBV13, the J call TRBJ2-7; D perhaps matches TRBD2 (5 bases). From germline, CDR1 is PRHDT and CDR2 FYEKMQ (reference sequence). There are 12 residues in the CDR3. V shed 5 bases and J shed 6 bases, with 11 bases lying between them. CDR3 region: CASSGRESEQYF. The DNA for the CDR3 is TGTGCCAGCAGCGGAAGGGAGTCCGAGCAGTACTTC. The full variable domain, with the rest looked up from reference TRBV13 and TRBJ2-7, is AAGVIQSPRHLIKEKRETATLKCYPIPRHDTVYWYQQGPGQDPQFLISFYEKMQSDKGSIPDRFSAQQFSDYHSELNMSSLELGDSALYFCASSGRESEQYFGPGTRLTVT.

The chain is built from TRBV20-1 and TRBJ2-7; D gene unclear. The germline V gene encodes CDR1 DFQATT and CDR2 SNEGSKA (reference sequence). The CDR3 has 11 amino acids. V was clipped by 1 base and J by 5 bases, with 6 bases between them. The chain's CDR3 is CSARGQDEQYF. In nucleotides, the CDR3 is TGCAGTGCTAGAGGTCAGGACGAGCAGTACTTC.

This chain connects TRBV27 to TRBJ2-7; TRBD1 aligns across 7 bases. The CDR3 covers 14 residues. After removal of 2 bases from V and 3 bases from J, the junction contained 4 bases not matched to a gene. Germline CDR1 and CDR2: MNHEY and SMNVEV (reference sequence). The CDR3 DNA reads as TGTGCCAGCAGTTTAATGGCAGGGGGCTACGAGCAGTACTTC. Amino acids: CASSLMAGGYEQYF.

The chain is built from TRBV30 and TRBJ2-1, with D possibly being TRBD1 (6 bases). Trimming left V 0 bases short and J 5 bases short, with 8 bases between. The germline V gene encodes CDR1 GTSNPN and CDR2 SVGIG (reference sequence). This CDR3 region has 13 residues. The CDR3 coding sequence is TGTGCCTGGAGTGTCCAGGGGAACAATGAGCAGTTCTTC. As protein: CAWSVQGNNEQFF. The whole variable domain, filled in from reference TRBV30 and TRBJ2-1, reads SQTIHQWPATLVQPVGSPLSLECTVEGTSNPNLYWYRQAAGRGLQLLFYSVGIGQISSEVPQNLSASRPQDRQFILSSKKLLLSDSGFYLCAWSVQGNNEQFFGPGTRLTVL.

CDR3 sequence: CASSVAGQVSTDTQYF. CDR3 nucleotides: TGTGCCAGCAGCGTAGCTGGTCAGGTTAGCACAGATACGCAGTATTTT. The V gene is TRBV9, the J gene TRBJ2-3; D ambiguous. CDR3 size: 16 residues. Germline values: CDR1 SGDLS, CDR2 YYNGEE. V lost 0 bases and J lost 0, with 11 bases in between.

Notes on this clone: One junction end disagrees with the germline gene, perhaps due to a read error. The genes are TRBV15 and TRBJ2-7; D remains ambiguous. The CDR3 covers 13 residues. Germline CDR1 LNHNV, CDR2 YYDKDF (reference sequence). The CDR3 is CATSARSVDERYF. The CDR3 region has the DNA TGTGCCACCAGCGCCCGGAGCGTCGACGAGCGGTACTTC.

The chain is built from TRBV5-1 and TRBJ2-1; 11 nucleotides line up with TRBD2. CDR3 length: 15 residues. With 3 bases clipped from V and 5 bases from J, the junction kept 4 bases outside the gene matches. The germline CDR1 and CDR2 sequences are SGHRS and YFSETQ. CDR3 in amino acids: CASSYPSGGHNEQFF. The CDR3 nucleotides read TGCGCCAGCAGCTACCCTAGCGGGGGGCACAATGAGCAGTTCTTC.

The J gene is TRBJ2-7, the V gene TRBV19; 10 positions match TRBD1. J was trimmed by 5 bases and V by 6 bases; bases with no gene match: 7. CDR3 length equals 14 residues. CDR1 is LNHDA, CDR2 SQIVND, per germline (reference sequence). The CDR3 spells CASRGTGVNNEQYF. The DNA of the CDR3 is TGTGCCAGTAGGGGGACAGGGGTGAACAACGAGCAGTACTTC.